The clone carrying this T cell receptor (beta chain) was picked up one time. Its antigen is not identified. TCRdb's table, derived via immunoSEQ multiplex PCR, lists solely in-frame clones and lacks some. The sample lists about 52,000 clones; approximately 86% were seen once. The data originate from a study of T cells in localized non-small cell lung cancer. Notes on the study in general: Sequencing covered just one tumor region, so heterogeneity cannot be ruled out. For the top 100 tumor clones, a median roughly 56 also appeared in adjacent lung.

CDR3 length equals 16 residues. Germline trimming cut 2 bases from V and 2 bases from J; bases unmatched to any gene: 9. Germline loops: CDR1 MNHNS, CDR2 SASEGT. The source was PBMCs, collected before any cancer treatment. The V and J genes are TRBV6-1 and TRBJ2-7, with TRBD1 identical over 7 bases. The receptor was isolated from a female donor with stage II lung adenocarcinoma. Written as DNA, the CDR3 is TGTGCCAGCAGTGAAAGCCAGGGGGTTACTACCTACGAGCAGTACTTC. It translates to CASSESQGVTTYEQYF.